These 25 T cell receptor beta chains were sequenced from one sample in a study of T-cell reconstitution after alpha-beta-depleted transplantation in children. Unique molecular identifiers tagged the TCRbeta library. TCRdb used MiXCR to reprocess the PCR reads, holding one entry per CDR3 protein. The sample contains some 600,000 distinct CDR3 sequences, approximately 16% of which appear only once. The sequencing here drew on PBMCs from the stem cell graft donor, taken from the stem cell graft. Receptor source: a human donor who donated a stem cell graft to a child with acute myeloid leukemia.

V usage is TRBV12-3 or TRBV12-4 and J usage is TRBJ1-6; no definite D call. The CDR3 sequence is 13 residues long. The V end lost 6 bases, the J end lost 8 bases, and 11 bases lay between the germline ends. The CDR3 DNA sequence: TGTGCCAGCAGCTTTGTCGCAGATTCACCCCTCCACTTT. Translated: CASSFVADSPLHF.

This clonotype was observed at least ten times. J is TRBJ2-2 and V is TRBV20-1, with TRBD1 identical over 7 bases. Germline trimming cut 0 bases from V and 0 bases from J; bases unmatched to any gene: 7. The CDR3 is 17 amino acids. CDR1 is DFQATT, CDR2 SNEGSKA, per germline (reference sequence). This chain's CDR3 is CSARDLKGTANTGELFF. CDR3 coding DNA: TGCAGTGCTAGAGATCTTAAAGGGACAGCGAACACCGGGGAGCTGTTTTTT.

J is TRBJ1-2 and V is TRBV20-1; 7 bases fit TRBD1. The CDR3 is 12 amino acids. The germline V gene has CDR1 DFQATT and CDR2 SNEGSKA (reference sequence). V was pared by 6 bases and J by 3 bases, with 4 bases of the junction left unmatched. The CDR3 sequence: CSAEGAYYGYTF. The CDR3 DNA is TGCAGTGCCGAGGGGGCCTACTATGGCTACACCTTC.

There are many counts of this clonotype. This chain joins TRBV20-1 and TRBJ1-2; D ambiguous. Between the trimmed V and J ends, which lost 0 bases and 4 bases, there was a span of 12 bases. There are 14 residues in the CDR3. Per germline, CDR1 DFQATT and CDR2 SNEGSKA (reference sequence). This CDR3 is CSARDPQRSYGYTF. CDR3 DNA sequence: TGCAGTGCTAGAGATCCGCAGAGAAGCTATGGCTACACCTTC.

This clonotype has at least ten counts. The J gene is TRBJ2-2, the V gene TRBV7-2; D remains unclear. Germline-derived CDR1 and CDR2 are SGHTA and FQGNSA. CDR3 length: 14 residues. Between the trimmed V and J ends, which lost 1 base and 3 bases, there was a span of 6 bases. CDR3 loop: CASSLGRYTGELFF. Written as DNA, the CDR3 is TGTGCCAGCAGCTTAGGACGCTACACCGGGGAGCTGTTTTTT.

This clonotype was seen a few times. This sequence joins TRBV10-3 and TRBJ1-6; no clear D gene. V was trimmed by 3 bases and J by 10 bases, leaving 13 bases between them. The germline CDR1 and CDR2 sequences are ENHRY and SYGVKD. The CDR3 extends over 14 amino acids. The CDR3 sequence is CAISDSWSDSPLHF. For the CDR3, the DNA is TGTGCCATCAGTGACTCTTGGTCGGACTCACCCCTCCACTTT.

The V and J genes are TRBV29-1 and TRBJ1-4, with 7 bases matching TRBD1. CDR1 is SQVTM, CDR2 ANQGSEA, per germline. The CDR3 consists of 12 residues. CDR3 region: CGAGQLNEKLFF. CDR3 bases: TGCGGCGCGGGACAGTTAAATGAAAAACTGTTTTTT.

In regard to this clonotype: A much larger clone differs from this one at a single base, so this may be a read error. The rearrangement links TRBV5-6 to TRBJ2-1; D possibly matches TRBD1 or TRBD2 (5 bases each). The germline V gene has CDR1 SGHDT and CDR2 YYEEEE. The CDR3 length is 20 residues. DNA of the CDR3: TGTGCCTGCAGCTCCATAGGTCTCCGGGACCCCTCACACCTTAACAATGAGCAGTTCTTC. It encodes CACSSIGLRDPSHLNNEQFF.

J is TRBJ2-1 and V is TRBV21-1; TRBD2, the D gene given by the table, was not confirmed from the DNA. TRBV21-1 has pseudogene status. The CDR3 has 17 amino acids. CDR3 nucleotide sequence: TGTGCCAGCAGCTTCCCGTTGACTAGCGGGACCTACAATGAGCAGTTCTTC. This gives the protein CASSFPLTSGTYNEQFF.

This clonotype was detected many times. The chain joins TRBV12-3 or TRBV12-4 to TRBJ2-7; no clear D. The CDR3 length is 15 residues. V was trimmed by 5 bases and J by 0 bases, leaving 14 bases between them. For the CDR3, the DNA is TGTGCCAGCAGTCGACTCTCGGTTCCCTCCTACGAGCAGTACTTC. It specifies CASSRLSVPSYEQYF.

The sample holds a few counts of this clonotype. The chain recombines TRBV6-2 or TRBV6-3 with TRBJ2-1, with 8 bases lining up with TRBD2. V lost 6 bases to trimming and J lost 3 bases; unmatched junction nucleotides: 7. CDR1 MNHEY and CDR2 SVGEGT come from the germline V gene. This CDR3 comprises 15 residues. For the CDR3, the DNA is TGTGCCAGCAGCAATCGGGGGGGCGTCTACAATGAGCAGTTCTTC. Translated, it gives CASSNRGGVYNEQFF.

There are many counts of this clonotype. The chain is built from TRBV15 and TRBJ1-2; D gene uncertain. Germline CDR1 is LNHNV and CDR2 is YYDKDF (reference sequence). The CDR3 runs 14 residues. V was clipped by 0 bases and J by 6 bases, with 11 bases between them. CDR3 sequence: CATSRDRGEDGYTF. Here the CDR3 DNA reads TGTGCCACCAGCAGAGACCGGGGAGAGGATGGCTACACCTTC.

This clonotype was observed many times. The V gene is TRBV6-5, the J gene TRBJ1-1; D perhaps matches TRBD1 (5 bases). The germline V and J ends were trimmed by 1 base and 3 bases, with 6 bases remaining between them. The CDR3 runs to 13 residues. Germline loops: CDR1 MNHEY, CDR2 SVGAGI. The CDR3 here is CASSYWGYTEAFF. The CDR3 nucleotides are TGTGCCAGCAGTTACTGGGGGTACACTGAAGCTTTCTTT.

This clonotype was recorded at least ten times. The rearrangement uses TRBV20-1 and TRBJ2-1; D might be TRBD1 (6 bases). The CDR3 totals 15 residues. V was shortened by 1 base and J by 9 bases, with 19 bases between the two germline ends. Germline V CDR1 and CDR2: DFQATT, SNEGSKA (reference sequence). CDR3 loop: CSARVGTGITSEQFF. The CDR3 region has the DNA TGCAGTGCTAGAGTGGGCACAGGGATAACCAGTGAGCAGTTCTTC.

Many counts were recorded for this clonotype. J is TRBJ1-2 and V is TRBV29-1; tentatively, D is TRBD1 (6 bases). CDR1 is SQVTM, CDR2 ANQGSEA, per germline. The CDR3 sequence is 13 residues long. Trimming removed 3 bases from V and 5 bases from J, with 13 bases in between. CDR3 residues: CSVDQPQGYGYTF. Here the CDR3 DNA reads TGCAGCGTTGATCAACCTCAGGGGTATGGCTACACCTTC.

This chain uses TRBV27 with TRBJ2-7; 10 nucleotides match TRBD1. Looked up from germline, CDR1 is MNHEY and CDR2 is SMNVEV (reference sequence). The J segment lost 6 bases and the V segment lost 6 bases, leaving 5 bases of the junction unmatched. The CDR3 consists of 13 residues. The CDR3: CASRVTGGGEQYF. CDR3 DNA sequence: TGTGCCAGCAGGGTGACAGGGGGCGGCGAGCAGTACTTC.

This clonotype was detected many times. J is TRBJ2-7 and V is TRBV4-3; possible D gene TRBD2, 6 bases. Germline CDR1 LGHNA, CDR2 YSLEER. The CDR3 spans 14 residues. The V and J ends lost 0 bases and 13 bases respectively, with 19 bases between them. The CDR3 region has the DNA TGCGCCAGCAGCCAAGAGGCCGCGGGGACTCGAAAATACTTC. Protein sequence: CASSQEAAGTRKYF.

The chain joins TRBV24-1 to TRBJ2-7; possibly TRBD2 for D (5 bases). V was shortened by 3 bases and J by 3 bases, with 8 bases between the two germline ends. CDR3 length: 13 amino acids. CDR1 and CDR2 from the germline V gene are KGHDR and SFDVKD. The CDR3 loop reads CATSDQEDYEQYF. CDR3 coding DNA: TGTGCCACCAGTGATCAGGAGGACTACGAGCAGTACTTC.

This clonotype was detected ten times or more. The CDR3 sequence is CASSLRAGEDIQYF. In nucleotides, the CDR3 is TGTGCCAGCAGCTTGAGGGCAGGGGAGGACATTCAGTACTTC. The chain joins TRBV7-2 to TRBJ2-4, with D possibly called TRBD1 or TRBD2 (6 bases each). The CDR3 is made up of 14 amino acids. Per the germline V gene, CDR1 is SGHTA and CDR2 is FQGNSA. V gave up 3 bases and J gave up 8 bases, with 14 bases separating them.

There are many counts of this clonotype. This chain links TRBV9 with TRBJ2-7; 8 bases fit TRBD2. The CDR3 sequence is 14 residues long. Germline CDR1 is SGDLS and CDR2 is YYNGEE. V trimming: 3 bases; J trimming: 6 bases; junction bases outside the gene matches: 8. The CDR3 is CASSGRGAKGEQYF. DNA of the CDR3: TGTGCCAGCAGCGGGCGGGGGGCAAAGGGCGAGCAGTACTTC.

In its sample, this clonotype was seen a few times. V is TRBV6-1 and J is TRBJ1-6, with D possibly TRBD1 on 6 matching bases. Germline-derived CDR1 and CDR2 are MNHNS and SASEGT. Trimming shortened V by 6 bases and J by 8 bases, and 14 bases separated the two germline ends. The CDR3 spans 14 residues. The CDR3 coding sequence is TGTGCCAGCAGGGTTCGGGGGCCCTATTCACCCCTCCACTTT. As protein: CASRVRGPYSPLHF.

This clonotype was counted only a few times. This chain links TRBV10-2 with TRBJ2-5; D not certain. The length of the CDR3 is 14 residues. CDR1 is WSHSY, CDR2 SAAADI, per germline. V was cut by 3 bases and J by 2 bases, with 10 bases left in between. Here the CDR3 DNA reads TGCGCCAGCAGTGAACTTTCCCGACAAGAGACCCAGTACTTC. The encoded protein is CASSELSRQETQYF.

The chain has TRBV25-1 and TRBJ2-1; D is uncertain. This CDR3 contains 12 residues. CDR1 MGHDK and CDR2 SYGVNS come from the germline V gene. The V and J ends lost 9 bases and 7 bases respectively, with 13 bases between them. For the CDR3, the DNA is TGTGCCAGTCAGCACGAAGGGAATGAGCAGTTCTTC. Its translation: CASQHEGNEQFF.

The gene calls are TRBV25-1 and TRBJ1-2, with D possibly matching TRBD1 (6 bases). CDR3 length equals 13 residues. Looked up from germline, CDR1 is MGHDK and CDR2 is SYGVNS. V lost 4 bases and J 4 bases, leaving 10 bases between the germline ends. The CDR3 spells CASSATGRYGYTF. Written as DNA, the CDR3 is TGTGCCAGCAGTGCGACAGGCCGCTATGGCTACACCTTC.

This clonotype was observed a few times. One end of the junction fails to match germline, which may point to a read error. The V and J genes are TRBV6-1 and TRBJ1-1; 9 nucleotides align to TRBD1. Per the germline V gene, CDR1 is MNHNS and CDR2 is SASEGT. There are 14 residues in the CDR3. The CDR3 here is CASSEASWTGVGDF. The CDR3 nucleotides read TGTGCCAGCAGTGAAGCTTCATGGACAGGGGTCGGTGATTTT.